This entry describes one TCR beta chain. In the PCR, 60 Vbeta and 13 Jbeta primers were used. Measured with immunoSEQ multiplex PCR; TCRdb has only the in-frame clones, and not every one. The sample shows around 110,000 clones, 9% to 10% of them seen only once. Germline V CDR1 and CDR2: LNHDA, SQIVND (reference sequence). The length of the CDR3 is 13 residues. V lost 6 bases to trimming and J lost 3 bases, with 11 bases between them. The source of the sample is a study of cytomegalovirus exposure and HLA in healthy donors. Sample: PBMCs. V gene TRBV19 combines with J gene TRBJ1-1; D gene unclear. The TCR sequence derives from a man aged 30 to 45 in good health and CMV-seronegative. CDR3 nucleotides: TGTGCCAGTAGCATCGCGGGATACACTGAAGCTTTCTTT. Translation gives CASSIAGYTEAFF. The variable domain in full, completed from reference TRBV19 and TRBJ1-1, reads DGGITQSPKYLFRKEGQNVTLSCEQNLNHDAMYWYRQDPGQGLRLIYYSQIVNDFQKGDIAEGYSVSREKKESFPLTVTSAQKNPTAFYLCASSIAGYTEAFFGQGTRLTVV.